This TCR beta chain was profiled in a study of T-cell memory formation after mild COVID-19. Study summary: TCR clustering was largely donor specific. The study, taken as a whole, reports: Contracting clones, day 15 to 85, had balanced CD4/CD8, and later expanders favored CD4+. The study found contracting CD4+ clones mainly in CM and EM and contracting CD8+ clones in EMRA.

TCRdb reprocessed the 5' RACE reads with MiXCR, giving one entry per CDR3 protein. Of approximately 290,000 distinct CDR3 sequences listed, 15% to 20% were seen once; the top ten hold around a fifth. This clonotype was detected ten times or more. Its antigen is unknown. Germline CDR1 is KGHDR and CDR2 is SFDVKD. The CDR3 extends over 13 amino acids. V was pared by 4 bases and J by 4 bases, with 9 bases between. Material for sequencing was PBMCs or a T cell subset sorted from them (not recorded which). The source of this sequence is a man younger than 35 who had mild COVID-19 (a few samples of this study predate the infection). Cell type and time point are not known. V and J are TRBV24-1 and TRBJ1-2; tentatively, D is TRBD1 (5 bases). The CDR3 DNA is TGTGCCACCAGTGACGGTACAGGCTATGGCTACACCTTC. It is translated as CATSDGTGYGYTF.